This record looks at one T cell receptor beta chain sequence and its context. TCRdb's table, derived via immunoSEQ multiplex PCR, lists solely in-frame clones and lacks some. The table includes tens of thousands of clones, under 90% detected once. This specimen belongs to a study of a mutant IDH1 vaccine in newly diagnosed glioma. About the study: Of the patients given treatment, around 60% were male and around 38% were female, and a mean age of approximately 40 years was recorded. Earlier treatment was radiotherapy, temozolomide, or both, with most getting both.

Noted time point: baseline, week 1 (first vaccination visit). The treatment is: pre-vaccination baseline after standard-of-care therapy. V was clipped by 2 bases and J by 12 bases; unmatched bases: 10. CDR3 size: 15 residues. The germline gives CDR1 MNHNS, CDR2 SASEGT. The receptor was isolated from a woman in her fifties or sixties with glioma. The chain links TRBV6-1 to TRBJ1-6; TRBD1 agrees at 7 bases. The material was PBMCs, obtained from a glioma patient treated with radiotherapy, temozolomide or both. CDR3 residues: CASSERQGMGRPLHF. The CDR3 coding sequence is TGTGCCAGCAGTGAAAGACAGGGCATGGGTAGACCCCTCCACTTT.